Listed below are T cell receptor beta chains from one sample, sequenced in a study of shared clonotypes between healthy human individuals. TCRdb keeps only in-frame clones here, not all; method: immunoSEQ multiplex PCR. The table lists about 1.5 million clones, roughly 96% of them singletons, with more than 0.9% in the top ten. Sequencing input: naive CD4+ T cells sorted from blood. Receptor source: a young man in good health. CDR3s include the opening cysteine and the closing phenylalanine or tryptophan. The D gene is left open where the match is weak. Rows may omit the clone size; those that give it use once, few, many or a size class.

>-|TRBV20-1|11|TRBJ2-7|-
CSASRGHEQYF
TGCAGTGCTTCTAGAGGCCACGAGCAGTACTTC
>-|TRBV27|16|TRBJ2-2|-
CASSSPPNLKGGELFF
TGTGCCAGCAGTTCGCCACCAAACCTCAAAGGCGGGGAGCTGTTTTTT
>once|TRBV29-1|16|TRBJ1-1|-
CSVRSQGYRVNTEAFF
TGCAGCGTCCGATCACAGGGTTATCGGGTGAACACTGAAGCTTTCTTT
>once|TRBV15|16|TRBJ1-4|TRBD1
CATSTEMPDRAEKLFF
TGTGCCACCAGCACGGAAATGCCCGACAGGGCTGAAAAACTGTTTTTT
>-|TRBV7-8|15|TRBJ2-2|TRBD2
CASSSSSGRTGELFF
TGTGCCAGCAGCTCATCTAGCGGGAGGACCGGGGAGCTGTTTTTT
>-|TRBV6-4|14|TRBJ1-1|-
CASRATIANTEAFF
TGTGCCAGCAGGGCCACGATAGCGAACACTGAAGCTTTCTTT
>-|TRBV18|15|TRBJ2-1|-
CASSLTTSSYNEQFF
TGTGCCAGCTCATTAACAACGAGCTCCTACAATGAGCAGTTCTTC
>-|TRBV18|16|TRBJ2-5|TRBD2
CASSPGTSGLQETQYF
TGTGCCAGCTCACCCGGGACTAGCGGGCTACAAGAGACCCAGTACTTC
>-|TRBV7-2|13|TRBJ2-1|-
CASSLEHDNEQFF
TGTGCCAGCAGCTTAGAACACGACAATGAGCAGTTCTTC
>-|TRBV15|17|TRBJ1-2|TRBD1
CATSRGRARDREYGYTF
TGTGCCACCAGCAGAGGTCGTGCCCGGGACAGGGAGTATGGCTACACCTTC
>-|TRBV28|14|TRBJ1-5|TRBD1
CASSLNRGGQPQHF
TGTGCCAGCAGTTTAAACAGGGGGGGGCAGCCCCAGCATTTT
>-|TRBV6-1|15|TRBJ2-1|-
CASSAQGFVNGEQFF
TGTGCCAGCAGTGCCCAGGGGTTTGTGAACGGTGAGCAGTTCTTC
>-|TRBV10-1|16|TRBJ1-4|TRBD1
CASSRRDRTTNEKLFF
TGCGCCAGCAGCCGACGGGACAGAACAACTAATGAAAAACTGTTTTTT
>once|TRBV7-2|16|TRBJ2-7|TRBD1
CASSHYTRTGGDEQYF
TGTGCCAGCAGCCACTACACGCGGACAGGGGGAGACGAGCAGTACTTC
>once|TRBV28|15|TRBJ2-5|TRBD2
CASSLAGGNQETQYF
TGTGCCAGCAGTTTAGCGGGAGGTAATCAAGAGACCCAGTACTTC
>-|TRBV11-1|14|TRBJ2-5|TRBD1
CASSPRDRSETQYF
TGTGCCAGCAGCCCCCGGGACAGGAGTGAGACCCAGTACTTC
>-|TRBV5-1|14|TRBJ2-7|-
CASSFPREIYEQYF
TGCGCCAGCAGCTTTCCCCGGGAGATCTACGAGCAGTACTTC
>-|TRBV19|13|TRBJ2-7|-
CASSKAGRYEQYF
TGTGCCAGTAGTAAGGCAGGAAGGTACGAGCAGTACTTC
>once|TRBV30|14|TRBJ1-3|-
CAWSILSPGNTIYF
TGTGCCTGGAGTATTCTGAGCCCTGGAAACACCATATATTTT
>-|TRBV4-2|17|TRBJ2-3|TRBD2
CASSQLLSGGSGDTQYF
TGTGCCAGCAGCCAATTACTTTCCGGCGGGAGTGGAGATACGCAGTATTTT
>-|TRBV28|12|TRBJ1-2|TRBD1
CASWTGNYGYTF
TGTGCCAGCTGGACAGGGAACTATGGCTACACCTTC
>-|TRBV18|17|TRBJ2-7|-
CASSPLFGGTGPYEQYF
TGTGCCAGCTCACCACTATTTGGGGGTACCGGCCCCTACGAGCAGTACTTC
>-|TRBV18|15|TRBJ2-7|TRBD2
CASSPGLAGNVEQYF
TGTGCCAGCTCACCAGGACTAGCGGGAAACGTCGAGCAGTACTTC
>-|TRBV2|12|TRBJ2-5|-
CASKRDGETQYF
TGTGCCAGCAAACGAGACGGTGAGACCCAGTACTTC
>-|TRBV6-1|11|TRBJ1-5|-
CATRDSQPQHF
TGTGCCACCAGGGATAGTCAGCCCCAGCATTTT
>-|TRBV18|14|TRBJ1-1|TRBD1
CASSLLDRGAAAFF
TGTGCCAGCTCACTCCTCGACAGGGGGGCGGCAGCTTTCTTT
>-|TRBV19|16|TRBJ2-1|-
CASSILGGSSYNEQFF
TGTGCCAGTAGTATTCTTGGGGGAAGCTCCTACAATGAGCAGTTCTTC
>-|TRBV6-1|13|TRBJ2-5|-
CASSYGLRETQYF
TGTGCCAGCAGTTATGGGTTGCGGGAGACCCAGTACTTC
>once|TRBV19|14|TRBJ2-7|TRBD2
CASKTSGRAYEQYF
TGTGCCAGTAAGACTAGCGGGAGGGCCTACGAGCAGTACTTC
>-|TRBV7-8|14|TRBJ2-7|-
CASSLLEVSYEQYF
TGTGCCAGCAGCTTATTGGAAGTTTCCTACGAGCAGTACTTC
>-|TRBV29-1|12|TRBJ1-2|-
CSAAAAGDGYTF
TGCAGCGCCGCCGCGGCAGGGGATGGCTACACCTTC
>-|TRBV7-9|13|TRBJ2-1|TRBD2
CASSLGREREQFF
TGTGCCAGCAGCTTAGGGCGGGAGCGTGAGCAGTTCTTC
>-|TRBV29-1|12|TRBJ2-1|-
CSGRGPGNEQFF
TGCAGCGGTCGGGGGCCGGGCAATGAGCAGTTCTTC
>once|TRBV4-2|19|TRBJ2-2|TRBD1
CASSEPSSGQGLNTGELFF
TGTGCCAGCAGCGAACCCTCCTCCGGACAGGGATTGAACACCGGGGAGCTGTTTTTT
>-|TRBV5-1|16|TRBJ2-7|TRBD2
CASSQLAGEISHEQYF
TGCGCCAGCAGCCAGCTAGCGGGAGAGATAAGCCACGAGCAGTACTTC
>-|TRBV28|14|TRBJ2-7|TRBD2
CASSPRGGSYEQYF
TGTGCCAGCAGCCCACGGGGGGGGTCCTACGAGCAGTACTTC
>once|TRBV30|15|TRBJ2-7|TRBD2
CAWSVGSGRTYEQYF
TGTGCCTGGAGTGTAGGTAGCGGGAGAACCTACGAGCAGTACTTC
>-|TRBV19|14|TRBJ1-5|-
CASMSGYSNQPQHF
TGTGCCAGTATGTCCGGGTATAGCAATCAGCCCCAGCATTTT
>-|TRBV10-1|17|TRBJ2-3|-
CASSESKGGSGTDTQYF
TGCGCCAGCAGTGAGTCTAAGGGAGGCTCTGGCACAGATACGCAGTATTTT
>-|TRBV10-3|12|TRBJ2-2|-
CAITGGPGELFF
TGTGCCATCACCGGCGGCCCCGGGGAGCTGTTTTTT
>-|TRBV4-3|13|TRBJ2-1|-
CASSLLSGNEQFF
TGCGCCAGCAGCCTCTTAAGCGGCAATGAGCAGTTCTTC
>-|TRBV9|15|TRBJ2-1|TRBD2
CASSVSREGHNEQFF
TGTGCCAGCAGCGTATCGCGGGAGGGGCACAATGAGCAGTTCTTC
>once|TRBV4-2|14|TRBJ2-1|TRBD2
CASSLRRAGDEQFF
TGTGCCAGCAGCCTCCGGCGAGCGGGAGACGAGCAGTTCTTC
>-|TRBV7-6|14|TRBJ1-2|-
CASSLAPGDYGYTF
TGTGCCAGCAGCTTAGCCCCAGGGGACTATGGCTACACCTTC
>-|TRBV5-1|14|TRBJ2-3|-
CASSLDVGSNTQYF
TGCGCCAGCAGCTTGGACGTTGGAAGTAATACGCAGTATTTT
>-|TRBV7-9|15|TRBJ1-1|TRBD1
CASSSSGTGNTEAFF
TGTGCCAGCAGCTCCTCCGGGACAGGGAACACTGAAGCTTTCTTT
>once|TRBV19|13|TRBJ1-5|TRBD1
CASTGQGGQPQHF
TGTGCCAGTACCGGACAGGGGGGTCAGCCCCAGCATTTT
>-|TRBV11-2|14|TRBJ2-3|-
CASSRGLSQGFKYF
TGTGCCAGCAGCCGGGGGTTGTCACAGGGGTTTAAGTATTTT
>-|TRBV21-1|12|TRBJ2-7|-
CASSLLVGQGNF
-
>-|TRBV28|15|TRBJ1-2|TRBD1
CASSLRAGGDYGYTF
TGTGCCAGCAGTTTAAGGGCAGGGGGCGACTATGGCTACACCTTC
>-|TRBV30|14|TRBJ1-2|TRBD1
CAWVRQGANYGYTF
TGTGCCTGGGTACGACAGGGCGCTAACTATGGCTACACCTTC
>once|TRBV7-9|17|TRBJ1-3|-
CASSFIRGLSSGNTIYF
TGTGCCAGCAGCTTCATTAGGGGATTGAGCTCTGGAAACACCATATATTTT
>-|TRBV5-1|15|TRBJ2-5|TRBD1
CASSPSTGTAETQYF
TGCGCCAGCAGCCCGTCGACAGGGACCGCAGAGACCCAGTACTTC
>-|TRBV5-4|16|TRBJ1-2|-
CASSAVSGSSDYGYTF
TGTGCCAGCAGCGCGGTTAGTGGGAGTAGCGACTATGGCTACACCTTC
>-|TRBV6-4|18|TRBJ2-2|-
CASSEEAGVGARTGELFF
TGTGCCAGCAGTGAAGAGGCTGGCGTCGGAGCGCGGACCGGGGAGCTGTTTTTT
>-|TRBV11-2|13|TRBJ2-7|-
CASSLVVGIEQYF
TGTGCCAGCAGCTTAGTTGTGGGAATCGAGCAGTACTTC
>-|TRBV7-9|15|TRBJ1-4|-
CASSLSFGTNEKLFF
TGTGCCAGCAGCCTTTCGTTTGGAACTAATGAAAAACTGTTTTTT
>-|TRBV10-2|12|TRBJ1-2|-
CASSEARVGYTF
TGCGCCAGCAGTGAGGCGCGGGTGGGCTACACCTTC
>-|TRBV15|14|TRBJ2-2|-
CATSHRDPTGELFF
TGTGCCACCAGTCACAGGGACCCCACCGGGGAGCTGTTTTTT